These T cell receptor beta chains were read from a single sample in a study of regulatory T cells in long-lasting Graves disease. TCRdb re-derived calls from the multiplex PCR reads in MiXCR, one entry per CDR3 protein. The sample lists 310,000 or so distinct CDR3 sequences; 15% to 20% were seen once. Sequencing was performed on peripheral blood mononuclear cells (PBMCs), taken when the disease was refractory, from a patient treated with antithyroid drugs. The receptors here all came from a female donor with Graves disease. Each CDR3 is given with its conserved first and last residue. Each record gives: V gene, clone size, D gene, J gene, CDR3 DNA, CDR3 protein. D genes are given only for firm matches. Not all rows give a size; the values are once, few, many and, for expanded clones, a class.

v_gene: TRBV5-1; abundance: -; d_gene: -; j_gene: TRBJ2-1; CDR3nt: TGCGCCAGCAGTGAGGGGGGGACCATTTACAATGAGCAGTTCTTC; CDR3aa: CASSEGGTIYNEQFF
v_gene: TRBV4-2; abundance: once; d_gene: TRBD1; j_gene: TRBJ1-1; CDR3nt: TGTGCCAGCAGCCAAGGTGAGGGGGCTGGGAACACTGAAGCTTTCTTT; CDR3aa: CASSQGEGAGNTEAFF
v_gene: TRBV7-9; abundance: many; d_gene: TRBD1; j_gene: TRBJ2-6; CDR3nt: TGTGCCAGCAGCATCAGACAGGGGGAGACCTCTGGGGCCAACGTCCTGACTTTC; CDR3aa: CASSIRQGETSGANVLTF
v_gene: TRBV6-2/TRBV6-3; abundance: many; d_gene: TRBD1; j_gene: TRBJ1-5; CDR3nt: TGTGCCAGCAGTGGGACAGGTGGAGGGTATAGCAATCAGCCCCAGCATTTT; CDR3aa: CASSGTGGGYSNQPQHF
v_gene: TRBV12-3/TRBV12-4; abundance: -; d_gene: -; j_gene: TRBJ2-3; CDR3nt: TGTGCCAGCAGTTTATATGAGGGCACAGATACGCAGTATTTT; CDR3aa: CASSLYEGTDTQYF
v_gene: TRBV3-1; abundance: -; d_gene: -; j_gene: TRBJ2-3; CDR3nt: TGTGCCAGCAGCCAAGCACAGGGTGTTAATACGCAGTATTTT; CDR3aa: CASSQAQGVNTQYF
v_gene: TRBV9; abundance: few; d_gene: -; j_gene: TRBJ1-2; CDR3nt: TGTGCCAGCAGCGTAGGGTCGGGAGGTGGCTACACCTTC; CDR3aa: CASSVGSGGGYTF
v_gene: TRBV5-1; abundance: -; d_gene: -; j_gene: TRBJ2-3; CDR3nt: TGCGCCAGCAGCTCCGGGACCGCCAGGGGTGTGGATACGCAGTATTTT; CDR3aa: CASSSGTARGVDTQYF
v_gene: TRBV10-3; abundance: few; d_gene: TRBD1; j_gene: TRBJ1-4; CDR3nt: TGTGCCATCAGTTCACAGGGGGCATCGACTAATGAAAAACTGTTTTTT; CDR3aa: CAISSQGASTNEKLFF
v_gene: TRBV13; abundance: -; d_gene: TRBD1; j_gene: TRBJ1-1; CDR3nt: TGTGCCAGCAGCCACGGGACTAACAGGGGGTGGAACACTGAAGCTTTCTTT; CDR3aa: CASSHGTNRGWNTEAFF
v_gene: TRBV20-1; abundance: many; d_gene: TRBD2; j_gene: TRBJ2-7; CDR3nt: TGCAGTGCTAGAGTTGGCGGGAGGTTCGAGCAGTACTTC; CDR3aa: CSARVGGRFEQYF
v_gene: TRBV19; abundance: few; d_gene: -; j_gene: TRBJ1-4; CDR3nt: TGTGCCAATATCCGGAGAGTGGGAGTGCATGAAAAACTGTTTTTT; CDR3aa: CANIRRVGVHEKLFF
v_gene: TRBV19; abundance: -; d_gene: -; j_gene: TRBJ1-2; CDR3nt: TGTGCCAGTAGTATTCGCAGCCGGAGTGGCTACACCTTC; CDR3aa: CASSIRSRSGYTF
v_gene: TRBV6-1; abundance: -; d_gene: -; j_gene: TRBJ2-7; CDR3nt: TGTGCCAGCAGTACATCGTTGTCTATCTACGAGCAGTGCTTC; CDR3aa: CASSTSLSIYEQCF
v_gene: TRBV10-3; abundance: -; d_gene: TRBD1; j_gene: TRBJ1-1; CDR3nt: TGTGCCATCAGTGAGCCCGGACAGGGGGGACCTGAAGCTTTCTTT; CDR3aa: CAISEPGQGGPEAFF
v_gene: TRBV5-1; abundance: -; d_gene: -; j_gene: TRBJ2-7; CDR3nt: TGCGCCAGCAGCTTGGTCGTCAGCACGCCAGCCTACGAGCAGTACTTC; CDR3aa: CASSLVVSTPAYEQYF
v_gene: TRBV9; abundance: -; d_gene: -; j_gene: TRBJ2-7; CDR3nt: TGTGCCAGCAGCGTAGCAGACGGCTACGAGCAGTACTTC; CDR3aa: CASSVADGYEQYF
v_gene: TRBV2; abundance: many; d_gene: TRBD2; j_gene: TRBJ2-7; CDR3nt: TGTGCCAGCAGTGAACAAAGCGGGGGATCCTACGAGCAGTACTTC; CDR3aa: CASSEQSGGSYEQYF
v_gene: TRBV7-2; abundance: many; d_gene: -; j_gene: TRBJ1-6; CDR3nt: TGTGCCAGCAGCATCCTGGGGTCACCCCTCCACTTT; CDR3aa: CASSILGSPLHF
v_gene: TRBV6-1; abundance: -; d_gene: -; j_gene: TRBJ2-3; CDR3nt: TGTGCCAGCAGTGAGATAGGGAAAGATACGCAGTATTTT; CDR3aa: CASSEIGKDTQYF
v_gene: TRBV9; abundance: few; d_gene: -; j_gene: TRBJ2-5; CDR3nt: TGTGCCAGCAGCGTAGGTGCTAGTGAAGAGACCCAGTACTTC; CDR3aa: CASSVGASEETQYF
v_gene: TRBV12-3/TRBV12-4; abundance: many; d_gene: -; j_gene: TRBJ1-1; CDR3nt: TGTGCCACCTCCCACCGGGAAGGGGGTGGGTCGGCTTTCTTT; CDR3aa: CATSHREGGGSAFF
v_gene: TRBV7-8; abundance: -; d_gene: -; j_gene: TRBJ2-1; CDR3nt: TGTGCCAGCAGCCATGGGAACAATGAGCAGTTCTTC; CDR3aa: CASSHGNNEQFF
v_gene: TRBV7-3; abundance: -; d_gene: TRBD1; j_gene: TRBJ1-3; CDR3nt: TGTGCCAGCAGCAGCTCAGGGGGTTCCGGAAACACCATATATTTT; CDR3aa: CASSSSGGSGNTIYF
v_gene: TRBV29-1; abundance: -; d_gene: -; j_gene: TRBJ2-2; CDR3nt: TGCAGCGTCCTCCCACAGGGTATCACCGGGGAGCTGTTTTTT; CDR3aa: CSVLPQGITGELFF
v_gene: TRBV2; abundance: -; d_gene: -; j_gene: TRBJ1-6; CDR3nt: TGTGCCAGCAGATTCGATGGCTATTCACCCCTCCACTTT; CDR3aa: CASRFDGYSPLHF
v_gene: TRBV12-3/TRBV12-4; abundance: -; d_gene: -; j_gene: TRBJ2-7; CDR3nt: TGTGCCAGCAGTTTCCCCTCGGGAAGGGAGCAGTACTTC; CDR3aa: CASSFPSGREQYF
v_gene: TRBV19; abundance: many; d_gene: TRBD1; j_gene: TRBJ1-2; CDR3nt: TGTGCCAGTAGTCGAGACAGGGTTGGCTACACCTTC; CDR3aa: CASSRDRVGYTF
v_gene: TRBV11-3; abundance: -; d_gene: -; j_gene: TRBJ2-7; CDR3nt: TGTGCCAGCAGCTTAGAAGGGGACGAGCAGTACTTC; CDR3aa: CASSLEGDEQYF
v_gene: TRBV27; abundance: many; d_gene: TRBD2; j_gene: TRBJ2-7; CDR3nt: TGTGCCAGCAGTTGGGACCTAGCGGGAGGGTCGCAGTACTTC; CDR3aa: CASSWDLAGGSQYF
v_gene: TRBV20-1; abundance: many; d_gene: -; j_gene: TRBJ1-5; CDR3nt: TGCAGTGCTAGTGAGGGAATGGATCAGCCCCAGCATTTT; CDR3aa: CSASEGMDQPQHF
v_gene: TRBV6-2/TRBV6-3; abundance: few; d_gene: -; j_gene: TRBJ2-2; CDR3nt: TGTGCCAGCAGTTACTCCGCTAGGTGGGGGCGGAGAGACACCGGGGAGCTGTTTTTT; CDR3aa: CASSYSARWGRRDTGELFF
v_gene: TRBV3-1; abundance: many; d_gene: TRBD1; j_gene: TRBJ1-6; CDR3nt: TGTGCCAGCAGCCAAGATCGGACAGGGGGCTCACCCCTCCACTTT; CDR3aa: CASSQDRTGGSPLHF
v_gene: TRBV13; abundance: many; d_gene: -; j_gene: TRBJ2-7; CDR3nt: TGTGCCAGCAGTTCTAGCCGGGACACAGCCTACGAGCAGTACTTC; CDR3aa: CASSSSRDTAYEQYF
v_gene: TRBV9; abundance: many; d_gene: -; j_gene: TRBJ1-2; CDR3nt: TGTGCCAGCAGCGCCCCCGATGGCTACACCTTC; CDR3aa: CASSAPDGYTF
v_gene: TRBV6-2/TRBV6-3; abundance: few; d_gene: -; j_gene: TRBJ1-5; CDR3nt: TGTGCCAGCAGCTATGACAGTTATAGCAATCAGCCCCAGCATTTT; CDR3aa: CASSYDSYSNQPQHF
v_gene: TRBV7-3; abundance: -; d_gene: -; j_gene: TRBJ2-6; CDR3nt: TGTGCCAGCTCTCTCGGGTCCTTCAGGGGAGGGGCCAACGTCCTGACTTTC; CDR3aa: CASSLGSFRGGANVLTF
v_gene: TRBV6-1; abundance: many; d_gene: -; j_gene: TRBJ2-5; CDR3nt: TGTGCCAGCAGCTCCCCCTATAGAGAGACCCAGTACTTC; CDR3aa: CASSSPYRETQYF
v_gene: TRBV14; abundance: -; d_gene: -; j_gene: TRBJ2-1; CDR3nt: TGTGCCAGCAGCTCCTTGTTCAATGAGCAGTTCTTC; CDR3aa: CASSSLFNEQFF
v_gene: TRBV29-1; abundance: -; d_gene: TRBD1; j_gene: TRBJ2-7; CDR3nt: TGCAGCGTTGGACAGGGCTCCTACGAGCAGTACTTC; CDR3aa: CSVGQGSYEQYF
v_gene: TRBV28; abundance: many; d_gene: TRBD1; j_gene: TRBJ2-7; CDR3nt: TGTGCCAGCAGTTTATTAGGTTCCTGGGACAGGGACTCCTACGAGCAGTACTTC; CDR3aa: CASSLLGSWDRDSYEQYF
v_gene: TRBV29-1; abundance: many; d_gene: -; j_gene: TRBJ1-2; CDR3nt: TGCAGCGTTCCAGAAGACAGAAACTATGGCTACACCTTC; CDR3aa: CSVPEDRNYGYTF
v_gene: TRBV27; abundance: -; d_gene: -; j_gene: TRBJ2-1; CDR3nt: TGTGCCAGCAGAGATAACAAAACGCCCCACAATGAGCAGTTCTTC; CDR3aa: CASRDNKTPHNEQFF
v_gene: TRBV12-3/TRBV12-4; abundance: many; d_gene: -; j_gene: TRBJ1-5; CDR3nt: TGTGCCACAGCTGAAGGCAGGACGAATCAGCCCCAGCATTTT; CDR3aa: CATAEGRTNQPQHF
v_gene: TRBV30; abundance: many; d_gene: -; j_gene: TRBJ1-5; CDR3nt: TGTGCCTGGGGTGGGGGGGCTCAGCCCCAGCATTTT; CDR3aa: CAWGGGAQPQHF
v_gene: TRBV6-1; abundance: many; d_gene: TRBD1; j_gene: TRBJ1-4; CDR3nt: TGTGCCAGCAGTGAAGGACAGGGCCCCTATGGACTGTTTTTT; CDR3aa: CASSEGQGPYGLFF
v_gene: TRBV24-1; abundance: -; d_gene: -; j_gene: TRBJ1-5; CDR3nt: TGTGCCACCCAGGGACAAATCAATCAGCCCCAGCATTTT; CDR3aa: CATQGQINQPQHF
v_gene: TRBV30; abundance: few; d_gene: TRBD1; j_gene: TRBJ1-4; CDR3nt: TGTGCCTGGGAGGACAGGGCTGGAAAACTGTTTTTT; CDR3aa: CAWEDRAGKLFF
v_gene: TRBV4-2; abundance: few; d_gene: -; j_gene: TRBJ1-1; CDR3nt: TGTGCCAGCAGCCCCCCCTGGGGTGGTTTCACTGAAGCTTTCTTT; CDR3aa: CASSPPWGGFTEAFF
v_gene: TRBV27; abundance: -; d_gene: -; j_gene: TRBJ2-4; CDR3nt: TGTGCCAGCAGTTTTAGATCCAAAAACATTCAGTACTTC; CDR3aa: CASSFRSKNIQYF
v_gene: TRBV7-2; abundance: many; d_gene: -; j_gene: TRBJ2-5; CDR3nt: TGTGCCAGCAGCTTAGGACTAGGGGGCCAGACCCAGTACTTC; CDR3aa: CASSLGLGGQTQYF
v_gene: TRBV27; abundance: -; d_gene: TRBD1; j_gene: TRBJ1-2; CDR3nt: TGTGCCAGCAGTTTGGGACAGGGGGCGATCTATGGCTACACCTTC; CDR3aa: CASSLGQGAIYGYTF
v_gene: TRBV12-3/TRBV12-4; abundance: many; d_gene: -; j_gene: TRBJ1-2; CDR3nt: TGTGCCAGCAGTTTCGGCGGCTCGGGCGATGGCTACACCTTC; CDR3aa: CASSFGGSGDGYTF